The clone carrying this T cell receptor beta chain appeared a few times. Its matching antigen is unknown. Reverse transcription of all isolated RNA meant that expressed TCRB transcripts were sequenced. Libraries were prepared by immunoSEQ multiplex PCR; TCRdb keeps only in-frame clonotypes and omits some of them. The sample holds around 300,000 clones, around 7.8% seen once. The CDR3 spans 14 residues. Germline loops: CDR1 LGHNA, CDR2 YSLEER. Trimming took 1 base from V and 7 from J; bases not matched to a gene: 4. Sorting based on CD45RO/CCR7/CD25/CD127/CD95/CD27 separated CD4+ naive, central memory, regulatory and stem cell-like memory cells. These data are taken from a study of beta chain features in type 1 diabetes. Study as a whole: The number of sorted cells examined across all samples was around 99 million.

Points from the study as a whole: Patients showed naive, central memory and Treg TCRB repertoires that appeared more similar than those of healthy donors.

The sequence derives from a woman under 30 in good health. The genes are TRBV4-3 and TRBJ1-2, with 9 nucleotides matching TRBD1. Sequencing was carried out using central memory CD4+ T cells from blood. CDR3 coding DNA: TGCGCCAGCAGCCAAGTAGGGACAGGGAGTGGCTACACCTTC. This translates into CASSQVGTGSGYTF.